The clone carrying this T cell receptor (beta chain) was observed a few times. What it binds is not known. These data belong to a study of identical twins. The study, taken as a whole, reports: Cord blood beta clonotypes present at high abundance carried fewer insertions; no such pattern appeared in memory repertoires. Model-predicted out-of-frame TCR alpha sharing fell below observed values in monozygotic twins. These conclusions were based on statistical analysis (cross-sectional, not following the same donors).

TCRdb passed the 5' RACE reads through MiXCR, listing each CDR3 protein once. Among 650,000 to 800,000 distinct CDR3 sequences, 8.6% were seen once, and the ten largest hold approximately 0.96%. This sample also appeared in a second study, on yellow fever vaccine responses in identical twins.

Material for sequencing was PBMCs. This clonotype was sampled from a young woman in good health.

This CDR3 is CASSQDGTYPGDEQFF. CDR3 in DNA: TGCGCCAGCAGCCAAGACGGGACTTACCCCGGGGATGAGCAGTTCTTC. The chain employs TRBV4-3 and TRBJ2-1, with D possibly TRBD2 on 6 matching bases. V was clipped by 0 bases and J by 8 bases, with 17 bases between them. Germline CDR1 reads LGHNA; CDR2 reads YSLEER. The CDR3 is 16 amino acids.